Each of the 16 T cell receptor beta chains below was sequenced from the same sample in a study of graft-versus-host responses after intestinal transplantation. Sequencing used immunoSEQ multiplex PCR; TCRdb keeps in-frame clones, though not all of them. The data hold roughly 81,000 clones, with approximately 80% observed a single time. Which antigens these TCRs recognize remains unknown. The starting material was unstimulated CD4+ T cells sorted from spleen or lymph node cells, obtained before intestinal transplant. These receptors originate from a human donor who received an intestinal transplant.

V is TRBV19 and J is TRBJ2-7; weak D call: TRBD2 (5 bases). The CDR3 loop spans 13 amino acids. Trimming took off 3 bases at V and 7 bases at J, with 13 bases between the two ends. Germline V gene sequence: CDR1 LNHDA, CDR2 SQIVND (reference sequence). The CDR3: CASSIWISGEQYF. CDR3 in DNA: TGTGCCAGTAGTATCTGGATCTCGGGGGAGCAGTACTTC.

The chain recombines TRBV7-9 with TRBJ1-2; tentatively, D is TRBD1 (5 bases). This CDR3 contains 16 residues. V was cut by 1 base and J by 2 bases, with 14 bases left in between. Germline V lookup: CDR1 SEHNR, CDR2 FQNEAQ (reference sequence). The CDR3 DNA follows: TGTGCCAGCAGCTTAGTAGGGGCCTCAGAAAACTATGGCTACACCTTC. Its translation is CASSLVGASENYGYTF. Filled out from reference TRBV7-9 and TRBJ1-2, the complete variable domain reads DTGVSQNPRHKITKRGQNVTFRCDPISEHNRLYWYRQTLGQGPEFLTYFQNEAQLEKSRLLSDRFSAERPKGSFSTLEIQRTEQGDSAMYLCASSLVGASENYGYTFGSGTRLTVV.

This chain joins TRBV19 and TRBJ1-1, with 9 bases matching TRBD1. The CDR3 totals 14 residues. CDR1 and CDR2 from the germline V gene are LNHDA and SQIVND (reference sequence). Trimming cost V 5 bases and J 8 bases; bases outside gene matches: 9. CDR3 sequence: CASSPTGGKKEAFF. CDR3 DNA: TGTGCCAGTAGTCCTACAGGGGGCAAAAAAGAAGCTTTCTTT.

The sample holds a few counts of this clone. The V and J genes are TRBV7-2 and TRBJ2-3; 8 bases line up with TRBD1. The V and J ends lost 5 bases and 4 bases, in that order; junction bases with no gene match: 8. The CDR3 contains 15 residues. CDR1 is SGHTA, CDR2 FQGNSA, per germline. CDR3 nucleotides: TGTGCCAGCAGCCAGGGTGGACAGGGCGCAGATACGCAGTATTTT. Amino acid sequence: CASSQGGQGADTQYF.

In nucleotides, the CDR3 is TGTGCCAGCAGTGTACAGGGCCCGGCTTTCTTT. Translation: CASSVQGPAFF. The chain links TRBV28 to TRBJ1-1; D is possibly TRBD1 (6 bases). Trimming removed 5 bases at V and 11 bases at J, with 12 bases between. The germline V gene has CDR1 MDHEN and CDR2 SYDVKM. The CDR3 has 11 amino acids.

This chain uses TRBV4-2 with TRBJ2-5, with 7 nucleotides matching TRBD2. CDR1 LGHNA and CDR2 YNFKEQ come from the germline V gene. This CDR3 has 15 amino acids. V lost 1 base and J lost 4; bases outside the gene matches: 6. The chain's CDR3 is CASSQVGGAPETQYF. The CDR3 DNA sequence: TGTGCCAGCAGCCAAGTGGGAGGGGCCCCAGAGACCCAGTACTTC.

CDR3: CASSPDFGETQYF. Here the CDR3 DNA reads TGCGCCAGCAGCCCGGATTTCGGGGAGACCCAGTACTTC. This chain joins TRBV5-1 and TRBJ2-5, with D hard to call. Trimming left V 4 bases short and J 5 bases short, with 12 bases between. Germline CDR1 and CDR2: SGHRS and YFSETQ. The CDR3 sequence is 13 residues long.

V is TRBV4-1 and J is TRBJ1-2; 9 bases align to TRBD1. Germline loops: CDR1 MGHRA, CDR2 YSYEKL. This CDR3 spans 14 amino acids. V lost 2 bases to trimming and J lost 11 bases; unmatched junction nucleotides: 9. The DNA of the CDR3 is TGCGCCAGCAGCCAAACACGGACAGGGGTTCGATACACCTTC. It encodes CASSQTRTGVRYTF.

The chain employs TRBV6-1 and TRBJ2-2, with D tentatively TRBD1 (5 bases). Germline V CDR1 and CDR2: MNHNS, SASEGT. The CDR3 loop spans 16 amino acids. Trimming cost V 0 bases and J 4 bases, with 12 bases left between them. This CDR3 reads CASSEAISGRTGELFF. Written as DNA, the CDR3 is TGTGCCAGCAGTGAAGCAATTTCAGGGCGCACCGGGGAGCTGTTTTTT.

The V call is TRBV29-1, the J call TRBJ2-3, with TRBD1 matching 7 bases. The CDR3 extends over 12 amino acids. Per the germline V gene, CDR1 is SQVTM and CDR2 is ANQGSEA. V dropped 5 bases and J dropped 4; count of bases not matched to a gene: 3. CDR3 bases: TGCAGCGTTCGACAGGGCTCAGATACGCAGTATTTT. Its protein product is CSVRQGSDTQYF.

The J gene is TRBJ1-2, the V gene TRBV5-1, with TRBD1 identical over 9 bases. The CDR3 runs to 13 residues. Germline V lookup: CDR1 SGHRS, CDR2 YFSETQ. Germline trimming cut 4 bases from V and 5 bases from J; bases unmatched to any gene: 3. DNA of the CDR3: TGCGCCAGCAGCCGGGACAGGGAGTATGGCTACACCTTC. This sequence encodes CASSRDREYGYTF.

The chain is built from TRBV5-4 and TRBJ1-6; D is uncertain. V lost 0 bases and J 9 bases, leaving 13 bases between the germline ends. This CDR3 has 15 amino acids. The germline V gene has CDR1 SGHNT and CDR2 YYREEE (reference sequence). The CDR3 protein is CASSLAGTGISPLHF. The CDR3 region has the DNA TGTGCCAGCAGCTTGGCGGGAACTGGGATTTCACCCCTCCACTTT.

V gene TRBV6-1 combines with J gene TRBJ1-1; TRBD1 agrees at 9 bases. V lost 6 bases to trimming and J lost 7 bases; unmatched junction nucleotides: 9. Germline values: CDR1 MNHNS, CDR2 SASEGT. The CDR3 covers 14 residues. DNA of the CDR3: TGTGCCAGCAGGGACAGGGGCGACCTGAATGAAGCTTTCTTT. This sequence encodes CASRDRGDLNEAFF.

This clone came up once. The V and J genes are TRBV2 and TRBJ2-7, with D perhaps TRBD1 (5 bases). The CDR3 contains 13 residues. The V gene's germline CDR1 is SNHLY and CDR2 FYNNEI. V was shortened by 4 bases and J by 3 bases, with 10 bases between the two germline ends. This CDR3 reads CASSVNRNYEQYF. The DNA of the CDR3 is TGTGCCAGCAGTGTGAACAGGAACTACGAGCAGTACTTC.

The chain links TRBV5-1 to TRBJ2-2; 10 bases map to TRBD1. This CDR3 has 15 amino acids. V trimming: 4 bases; J trimming: 5 bases; junction bases outside the gene matches: 5. Germline V CDR1 and CDR2: SGHRS, YFSETQ. CDR3 in DNA: TGCGCCAGCAGCAAGGGACAGGGGTGGACCGGGGAGCTGTTTTTT. Amino acids: CASSKGQGWTGELFF.

This chain uses TRBV5-1 with TRBJ1-1, with D possibly being TRBD1 (6 bases). Trimming removed 0 bases at V and 4 bases at J, with 10 bases between. The germline V gene has CDR1 SGHRS and CDR2 YFSETQ. This CDR3 region has 14 residues. The CDR3 reads CASSLAGVSTEAFF. CDR3 in DNA: TGCGCCAGCAGCTTGGCAGGGGTGAGCACTGAAGCTTTCTTT.